Listed here is a single T cell receptor (beta chain). Participant ages covered roughly 18 to 90 years across about 25 US areas. Within the 2 weeks before study entry, each person in the exposed group met a COVID-19 case. This record belongs to a study of blood T cell repertoires in COVID-19. As for the study in general: Samples of COVID-19 (acute and convalescent) were obtained from the United States, Italy and Spain.

The protocol was immunoSEQ multiplex PCR, while the TCRdb copy is restricted to in-frame clones and leaves out a portion. This table holds approximately 300,000 clones, 85% found once. The CDR3 totals 13 residues. Germline V gene lookup returns CDR1 MGHRA and CDR2 YSYEKL. Deletions cut 4 bases from V and 6 bases from J, with 10 bases between. Material: PBMCs or T cells enriched from blood (not recorded which). V usage is TRBV4-1 and J usage is TRBJ2-1, with TRBD2 as a possible D gene (6 bases). The receptor comes from a woman aged 25-40 years who had been exposed to COVID-19. The CDR3 sequence is CASSLHGGNEQFF. In DNA form, the CDR3 reads TGCGCCAGCAGCCTACACGGGGGCAATGAGCAGTTCTTC.